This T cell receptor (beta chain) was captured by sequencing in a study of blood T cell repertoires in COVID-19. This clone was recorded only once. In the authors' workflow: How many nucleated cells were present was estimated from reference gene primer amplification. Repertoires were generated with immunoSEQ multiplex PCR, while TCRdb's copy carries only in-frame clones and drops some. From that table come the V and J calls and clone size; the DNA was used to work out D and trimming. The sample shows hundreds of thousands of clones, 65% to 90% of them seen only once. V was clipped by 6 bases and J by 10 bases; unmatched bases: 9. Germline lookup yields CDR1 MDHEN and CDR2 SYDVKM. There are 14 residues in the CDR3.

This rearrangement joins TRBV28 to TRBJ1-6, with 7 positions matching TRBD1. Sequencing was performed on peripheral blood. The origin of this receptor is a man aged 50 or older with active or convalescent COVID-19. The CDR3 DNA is TGTGCCAGCAGCCGGGAACAGGGGATATCACCCCTCCACTTT. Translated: CASSREQGISPLHF.